The rows below give T cell receptor beta chains drawn from one sample of a study of T-cell reconstitution after alpha-beta-depleted transplantation in children. TCRdb fed the PCR reads into MiXCR, producing one record per CDR3 protein. Among about 980,000 distinct CDR3 sequences listed, about 29% were seen once. The specimen was PBMCs, mostly from graft donor cells, collected 360 days after TCRalphabeta/CD19-depleted stem cell transplant. The receptors come from a boy under three years old who had a stem cell transplant for SCID, so the T cells may come from the graft donor. Each CDR3 is given with its conserved first and last residue. A D gene is named only where the DNA matches it firmly. Clone size appears in some rows only: once, few, many, or a class for an expanded clone.

CDR3nt	CDR3aa	v_gene	j_gene	d_gene	abundance
TGTGCCAGCAGCCCTCGAGCGGGGGTTTACAATGAGCAGTTCTTC	CASSPRAGVYNEQFF	TRBV6-1	TRBJ2-1	TRBD2	-
TGTGCCAGCAGCTATTCAGGGAACTCTGGAAACACCATATATTTT	CASSYSGNSGNTIYF	TRBV12-3/TRBV12-4	TRBJ1-3	-	-
TGTGCCAGCAGTTTGGAAGGCCCGGGCGTCACCGGGGAGCTGTTTTTT	CASSLEGPGVTGELFF	TRBV28	TRBJ2-2	-	few
TGCAGTGCTAGCGCAGGGATGGCCTACGAGCAGTACTTC	CSASAGMAYEQYF	TRBV20-1	TRBJ2-7	-	-
TGTGCCAGCAGCTACCTCGGACAGATTTCCTACGAGCAGTACTTC	CASSYLGQISYEQYF	TRBV5-6	TRBJ2-7	-	few
TGTGCCAGCAGCCCAGGAGGACTAGCGGTCGAGCAGTACTTC	CASSPGGLAVEQYF	TRBV3-1	TRBJ2-7	TRBD2	few
TGTGCCAGCAGCCAAGATATGAAGGGGCACGGCAATGAGCAGTTCTTC	CASSQDMKGHGNEQFF	TRBV3-1	TRBJ2-1	-	-
TGTGCCAGCAACCAGTGGGGGGAGGGCACTGAAGCTTTCTTT	CASNQWGEGTEAFF	TRBV7-8	TRBJ1-1	-	-
TGCAGTGCCATAAGTGGGGGGAGGCTGAATCAGCCCCAGCATTTT	CSAISGGRLNQPQHF	TRBV20-1	TRBJ1-5	-	-
TGTGCCAGCAGTTCTCTCGCGGGTCTTGAAGCTTTCTTT	CASSSLAGLEAFF	TRBV27	TRBJ1-1	-	few
TGTGCCAGCAGACCCGACTTGAACACCGGGGAGCTGTTTTTT	CASRPDLNTGELFF	TRBV7-9	TRBJ2-2	-	many
TGCAGTGCTGAAAACAACAGGGGATTGGAAGCTTTCTTT	CSAENNRGLEAFF	TRBV20-1	TRBJ1-1	TRBD1	-
TGCGCCAGCAGCCCCGGGACAGGGTTGGACGAGCAGTACTTC	CASSPGTGLDEQYF	TRBV5-1	TRBJ2-7	TRBD1	few
TGCAGTGCTAGCGCAGCGCCAACTGCCTACGAGCAGTACTTC	CSASAAPTAYEQYF	TRBV20-1	TRBJ2-7	-	few
TGCAGCGTTGGGGGTCCAGGCGGGGAGCTGTTTTTT	CSVGGPGGELFF	TRBV29-1	TRBJ2-2	-	few
TGCGCCAGCAGCCCCGACAACTCCTACAATGAGCAGTTCTTC	CASSPDNSYNEQFF	TRBV5-1	TRBJ2-1	-	few
TGTGCCAGCAGCTTAGGGGGGGAGAAAACAGATACGCAGTATTTT	CASSLGGEKTDTQYF	TRBV7-2	TRBJ2-3	-	-
TGTGCCAGCAGCAACAGGGGCAATGAGCAGTTCTTC	CASSNRGNEQFF	TRBV11-3	TRBJ2-1	TRBD1	-
TGTGCCAGCAGTTTAAGGCAGGGGGGCGCCGGGGAGCTGTTTTTT	CASSLRQGGAGELFF	TRBV12-3/TRBV12-4	TRBJ2-2	-	few
TGTGCCAGCAGTTACACTAGCACCGCCTACAATGAGCAGTTCTTC	CASSYTSTAYNEQFF	TRBV6-2/TRBV6-3	TRBJ2-1	-	-
TGTGCCAGCAGCTTGGAGGTAGCGGGGGGGCCCCACAATGAGCAGTTCTTC	CASSLEVAGGPHNEQFF	TRBV5-6	TRBJ2-1	TRBD2	-
TGTGCCAGCACCCCGGGGGATACGCAGTATTTT	CASTPGDTQYF	TRBV12-3/TRBV12-4	TRBJ2-3	-	-
TGTGCCAGCAGCCCAAGTCGAATTCCTAGCACAGATACGCAGTATTTT	CASSPSRIPSTDTQYF	TRBV7-2	TRBJ2-3	-	-
TGCGCCAGCAGCCAAGATCACGGGATTGGGGGCCAAAACATTCAGTACTTC	CASSQDHGIGGQNIQYF	TRBV4-3	TRBJ2-4	-	-
TGTGCCACCAGTGACCTCCGACAGGGGGCCTACAATGAGCAGTTCTTC	CATSDLRQGAYNEQFF	TRBV24-1	TRBJ2-1	TRBD1	-
TGCAGTGCTGGTGGCGGGGTAGATACGCAGTATTTT	CSAGGGVDTQYF	TRBV20-1	TRBJ2-3	-	few
TGTGCCAGCAGTGCCGACAGGGTCAACTATGGCTACACCTTC	CASSADRVNYGYTF	TRBV12-3/TRBV12-4	TRBJ1-2	TRBD1	-
TGCAGCGTTGGGGGCGACAGGCCTATTGGAGCTTTCTTT	CSVGGDRPIGAFF	TRBV29-1	TRBJ1-1	-	-
TGTGCCAGCAGTGAGGCGGCTACCCTCCTCTACAATGAGCAGTTCTTC	CASSEAATLLYNEQFF	TRBV2	TRBJ2-1	-	few
TGCAGTGCTAGAGCGCGGGGGCTATATAATTCACCCCTCCACTTT	CSARARGLYNSPLHF	TRBV20-1	TRBJ1-6	-	few
TGTGCCAGCACCTCCGGGACAGGCCCCTACGAGCAGTACTTC	CASTSGTGPYEQYF	TRBV27	TRBJ2-7	TRBD1	few
TGTGCCACCAGCAGAGGAAATCCCGGACAGGGGAATCAGCCCCAGCATTTT	CATSRGNPGQGNQPQHF	TRBV15	TRBJ1-5	TRBD1	few
TGTGCCAGCAGCCAAGAAGGGTCGGGGGGGCAGTACAATGAGCAGTTCTTC	CASSQEGSGGQYNEQFF	TRBV3-1	TRBJ2-1	TRBD2	few
TGCAGTGCTAGAGATCGGACTTCAAATGGCTACACCTTC	CSARDRTSNGYTF	TRBV20-1	TRBJ1-2	-	few
TGCAGTGCTAGCAGACTTTTGAACACTGAAGCTTTCTTT	CSASRLLNTEAFF	TRBV20-1	TRBJ1-1	-	-
TGTGCCAGCAGTGTCGAGAACACTGAAGCTTTCTTT	CASSVENTEAFF	TRBV2	TRBJ1-1	-	-
TGCAGTGCTAGAGATATGAGGGACCCACTGGGAGAGACCCAGTACTTC	CSARDMRDPLGETQYF	TRBV20-1	TRBJ2-5	-	few
TGCAGTGCGGCCCGGGGTCTAGCGGGGGGGCCTAATGAGCAGTTCTTC	CSAARGLAGGPNEQFF	TRBV20-1	TRBJ2-1	TRBD2	-
TGTGCCAGCAGTTCCCAGACAGGGGCAACCTACAATGAGCAGTTCTTC	CASSSQTGATYNEQFF	TRBV6-5	TRBJ2-1	TRBD1	few
TGTGCCAGCAGCCAAAGGTTTCAGAAGTACAATGAGCAGTTCTTC	CASSQRFQKYNEQFF	TRBV4-2	TRBJ2-1	-	few
TGTGCCAGCTCACCATCGGGAAAGGGAACAGATACGCAGTATTTT	CASSPSGKGTDTQYF	TRBV18	TRBJ2-3	-	-
TGTGCCATCAGTGAGGCCCAGGGGCTTGGGGAGCAGTACTTC	CAISEAQGLGEQYF	TRBV10-3	TRBJ2-7	-	few
TGCGCCAGCAGCTTGGTATTCGGGACTAGCAGCTACGAGCAGTACTTC	CASSLVFGTSSYEQYF	TRBV5-1	TRBJ2-7	TRBD2	few
TGTGCCAGCAGTTGGGGTAGCCCTGAGCAGTACTTC	CASSWGSPEQYF	TRBV6-2/TRBV6-3	TRBJ2-7	-	-
TGTGCCAGCAGGGGAGACAGTTTCCAAGAGACCCAGTACTTC	CASRGDSFQETQYF	TRBV6-2/TRBV6-3	TRBJ2-5	-	-
TGCGCCAGCAGCCAACTCGGCTCCAGCGTGATAGAAGATACGCAGTATTTT	CASSQLGSSVIEDTQYF	TRBV4-1	TRBJ2-3	-	-
TGTGCCAGCTCACCAGACAGCGGGGCATACTTGGAGACCCAGTACTTC	CASSPDSGAYLETQYF	TRBV18	TRBJ2-5	TRBD2	-
TGTGCCAGCAGCCTCAGGGGGACTCTAGTCTCTGGAAACACCATATATTTT	CASSLRGTLVSGNTIYF	TRBV5-5	TRBJ1-3	TRBD1	-
TGTGCCAGCAGTTTGGGGGGAAGGGCCGGGGAGCTGTTTTTT	CASSLGGRAGELFF	TRBV12-3/TRBV12-4	TRBJ2-2	-	few
TGCGCCAGCAGCCAAGACCCTTCTACCTCTCTGAATGAGCAGTTCTTC	CASSQDPSTSLNEQFF	TRBV4-3	TRBJ2-1	-	few